This T cell receptor beta chain was identified during a study of blood T cell repertoires in COVID-19. The method was immunoSEQ multiplex PCR; TCRdb's version includes in-frame clones alone and lacks a portion of them. Of about 37,000 clones listed, around nine tenths are singletons. V was trimmed by 0 bases and J by 0 bases, leaving 14 bases between them. The CDR3 length is 17 residues. Looked up from germline, CDR1 is SGHTA and CDR2 is FQGNSA. The rearrangement joins TRBV7-2 to TRBJ1-2; no clear D. This receptor was taken from a human donor in a cohort sampled during active COVID-19. The sample consisted of peripheral blood. CDR3 sequence (DNA): TGTGCCAGCAGCTTAGCCCGTTCATTCACAACTAACTATGGCTACACCTTC. Translation gives CASSLARSFTTNYGYTF. The whole variable domain, remainder taken from reference TRBV7-2 and TRBJ1-2, is GAGVSQSPSNKVTEKGKDVELRCDPISGHTALYWYRQSLGQGLEFLIYFQGNSAPDKSGLPSDRFSAERTGGSVSTLTIQRTQQEDSAVYLCASSLARSFTTNYGYTFGSGTRLTVV.